This T cell receptor (beta chain) was recorded in a study of CD8+ T cells in alopecia areata. TCR sequencing used cDNA made by reverse transcription of extracted RNA. TCRdb keeps only in-frame clones here, not all; method: immunoSEQ multiplex PCR. The data contain about 140,000 clones, about 88% of them singletons. Indicated treatment: oral pan-JAK inhibitor, 5-10 mg twice daily. Per the germline V gene, CDR1 is LNHNV and CDR2 is YYDKDF (reference sequence). The germline V and J ends were trimmed by 0 bases and 6 bases, with 11 bases remaining between them. The CDR3 extends over 14 amino acids. The sequences come from CD8+ T cells sorted from blood, collected at week 4, from a patient treated with tofacitinib. The receptor was derived from a human donor with alopecia areata. J is TRBJ1-2 and V is TRBV15; tentative D call: TRBD1 (5 bases). The CDR3 region is CATSRDRGVDGYTF. The CDR3, as DNA: TGTGCCACCAGCAGAGATAGGGGAGTAGATGGCTACACCTTC.